One and the same sample provided the 6 T cell receptor beta chains below, sequenced in a study of T cells in localized non-small cell lung cancer. TCRdb keeps only in-frame clones here, not all; method: immunoSEQ multiplex PCR. The repertoire holds under 70,000 clones, with 70% to 90% as singletons. The sample was peripheral blood, taken before any cancer treatment. The source is a woman aged 35-75 years with stage I lung adenocarcinoma.

J is TRBJ2-3 and V is TRBV7-2; the D gene is possibly TRBD2 (5 bases). The CDR3 consists of 18 residues. Germline CDR1 and CDR2: SGHTA and FQGNSA. V gave up 5 bases and J gave up 0 bases, with 21 bases separating them. The CDR3 DNA follows: TGTGCCAGCAGCCGCACTTTATCTAGCTTTACTAGCACAGATACGCAGTATTTT. As protein: CASSRTLSSFTSTDTQYF.

This chain joins TRBV19 and TRBJ2-3, with D perhaps TRBD2 (5 bases). The V gene lost 4 bases and the J gene lost 0 bases, with 8 bases spanning the gap. Germline CDR1 is LNHDA and CDR2 is SQIVND (reference sequence). This CDR3 region has 14 residues. The DNA of the CDR3 is TGTGCCAGTAGTACCGGACTTAGCACAGATACGCAGTATTTT. This translates into CASSTGLSTDTQYF.

The rearrangement uses TRBV7-2 and TRBJ2-7; 9 bases map to TRBD1. Germline V CDR1 and CDR2: SGHTA, FQGNSA. This CDR3 has 15 amino acids. After removal of 4 bases from V and 0 bases from J, the junction contained 4 bases not matched to a gene. The CDR3 reads CASSSGQGNSYEQYF. The CDR3 DNA reads TGTGCCAGCAGCTCGGGACAGGGAAACTCCTACGAGCAGTACTTC.

V gene TRBV10-3 combines with J gene TRBJ2-5, with D possibly matching TRBD2 (5 bases). Looked up from germline, CDR1 is ENHRY and CDR2 is SYGVKD. This CDR3 spans 13 amino acids. Trimming left V 7 bases short and J 2 bases short, with 11 bases between. The CDR3: CAINRGNQETQYF. The CDR3 DNA is TGTGCCATCAATCGGGGAAATCAAGAGACCCAGTACTTC.

The V call is TRBV4-3, the J call TRBJ2-7, with D perhaps matching TRBD2 (6 bases). Germline CDR1 LGHNA, CDR2 YSLEER. Trimming shortened V by 0 bases and J by 2 bases, and 14 bases separated the two germline ends. This CDR3 region has 16 residues. CDR3 in DNA: TGCGCCAGCAGCCAAGATCGCGGGGCGCAAACCTACGAGCAGTACTTC. Its protein is CASSQDRGAQTYEQYF.

The J gene is TRBJ1-1, the V gene TRBV9, with TRBD1 matching over 7 bases. The CDR3 consists of 17 residues. Trimming cost V 0 bases and J 3 bases; bases outside gene matches: 11. Germline loops: CDR1 SGDLS, CDR2 YYNGEE. This CDR3 is CASSVAGGQSWDTEAFF. Here the CDR3 DNA reads TGTGCCAGCAGCGTAGCCGGGGGACAGTCATGGGACACTGAAGCTTTCTTT.